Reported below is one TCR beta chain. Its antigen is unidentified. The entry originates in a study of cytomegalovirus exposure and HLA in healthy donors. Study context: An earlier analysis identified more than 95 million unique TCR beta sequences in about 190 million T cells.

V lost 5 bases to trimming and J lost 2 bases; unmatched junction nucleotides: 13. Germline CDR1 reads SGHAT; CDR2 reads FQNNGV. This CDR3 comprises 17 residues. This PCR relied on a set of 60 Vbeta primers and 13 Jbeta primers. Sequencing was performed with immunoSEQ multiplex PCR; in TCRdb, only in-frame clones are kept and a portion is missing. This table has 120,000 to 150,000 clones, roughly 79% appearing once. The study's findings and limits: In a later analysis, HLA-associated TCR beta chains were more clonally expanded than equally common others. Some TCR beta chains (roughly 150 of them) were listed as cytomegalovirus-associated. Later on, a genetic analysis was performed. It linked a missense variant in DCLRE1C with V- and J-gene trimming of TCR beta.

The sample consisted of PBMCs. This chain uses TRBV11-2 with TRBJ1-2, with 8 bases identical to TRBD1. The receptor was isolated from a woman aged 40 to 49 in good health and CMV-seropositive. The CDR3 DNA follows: TGTGCCAGCAGCCTAAGCTTCGGGACAGGTCAAAACTATGGCTACACCTTC. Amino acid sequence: CASSLSFGTGQNYGYTF.